The subject of this entry is one T cell receptor (beta chain). Adults between about 18 and 95 years of age took part from fewer than 30 US areas. Original handling: The authors estimated nucleated cell counts from reference gene primer amplification. Sequencing was performed with immunoSEQ multiplex PCR; in TCRdb, only in-frame clones are kept and a portion is missing. V and J calls and clone size come straight from that table; D and trimming were deduced from the DNA. The sample includes 220,000 or so clones, around 91% of them seen just once. Trimming stripped 6 bases from V and 1 base from J, with 6 bases between. The CDR3 has 11 residues. The germline V gene has CDR1 DFQATT and CDR2 SNEGSKA (reference sequence). This sample is part of a study of blood T cell repertoires in COVID-19. Study overall: COVID-19 samples from acute and convalescent phases originated in the United States, Italy and Spain.

This clonotype was obtained from a man aged 30 to 45 who had been exposed to COVID-19. Material for sequencing was PBMCs or T cells enriched from blood (not recorded which). The V and J genes are TRBV20-1 and TRBJ2-5; D is undetermined. The CDR3: CSASRQETQYF. The CDR3 region has the DNA TGCAGTGCAAGTCGCCAAGAGACCCAGTACTTC.